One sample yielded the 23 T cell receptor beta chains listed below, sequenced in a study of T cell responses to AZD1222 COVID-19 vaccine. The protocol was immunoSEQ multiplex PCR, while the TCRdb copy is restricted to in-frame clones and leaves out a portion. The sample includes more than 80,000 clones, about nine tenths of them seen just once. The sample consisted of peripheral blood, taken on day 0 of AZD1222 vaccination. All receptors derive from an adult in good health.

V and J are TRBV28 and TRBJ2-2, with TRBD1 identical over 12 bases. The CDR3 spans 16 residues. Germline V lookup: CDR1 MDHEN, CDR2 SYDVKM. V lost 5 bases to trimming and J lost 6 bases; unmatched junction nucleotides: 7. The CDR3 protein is CASSPPGQGASGELFF. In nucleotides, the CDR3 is TGTGCCAGCAGTCCACCGGGACAGGGGGCATCCGGGGAGCTGTTTTTT.

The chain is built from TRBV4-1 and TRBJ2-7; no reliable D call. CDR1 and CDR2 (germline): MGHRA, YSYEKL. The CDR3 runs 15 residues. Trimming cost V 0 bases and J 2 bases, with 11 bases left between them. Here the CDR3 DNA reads TGCGCCAGCAGCCAAGATTTCACGGTTCCCTACGAGCAGTACTTC. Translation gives CASSQDFTVPYEQYF.

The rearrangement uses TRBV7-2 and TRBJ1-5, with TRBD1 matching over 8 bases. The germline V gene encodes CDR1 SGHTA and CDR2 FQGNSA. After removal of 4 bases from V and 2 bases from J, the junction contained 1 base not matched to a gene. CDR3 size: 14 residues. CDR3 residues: CASSSGQGNQPQHF. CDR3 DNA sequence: TGTGCCAGCAGCTCGGGACAGGGCAATCAGCCCCAGCATTTT. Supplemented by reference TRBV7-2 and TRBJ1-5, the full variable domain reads GAGVSQSPSNKVTEKGKDVELRCDPISGHTALYWYRQSLGQGLEFLIYFQGNSAPDKSGLPSDRFSAERTGGSVSTLTIQRTQQEDSAVYLCASSSGQGNQPQHFGDGTRLSIL.

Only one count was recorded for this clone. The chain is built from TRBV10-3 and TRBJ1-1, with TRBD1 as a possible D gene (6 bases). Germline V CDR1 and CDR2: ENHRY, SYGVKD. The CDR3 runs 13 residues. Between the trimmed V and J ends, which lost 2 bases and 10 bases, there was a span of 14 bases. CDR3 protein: CAISEKGDHSAFF. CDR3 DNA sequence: TGTGCCATCAGTGAGAAGGGGGACCATTCAGCTTTCTTT.

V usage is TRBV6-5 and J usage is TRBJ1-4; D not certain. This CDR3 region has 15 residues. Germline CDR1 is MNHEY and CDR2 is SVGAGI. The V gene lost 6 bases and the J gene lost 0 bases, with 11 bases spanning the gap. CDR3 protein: CASRPPFATNEKLFF. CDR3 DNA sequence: TGTGCCAGCAGGCCACCTTTTGCAACTAATGAAAAACTGTTTTTT.

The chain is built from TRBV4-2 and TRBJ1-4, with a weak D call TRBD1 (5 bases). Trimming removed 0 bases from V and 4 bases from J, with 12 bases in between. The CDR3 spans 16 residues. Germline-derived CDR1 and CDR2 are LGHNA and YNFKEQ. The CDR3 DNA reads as TGTGCCAGCAGCCAAGAGGGGACGGGATTTAATGAAAAACTGTTTTTT. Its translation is CASSQEGTGFNEKLFF.

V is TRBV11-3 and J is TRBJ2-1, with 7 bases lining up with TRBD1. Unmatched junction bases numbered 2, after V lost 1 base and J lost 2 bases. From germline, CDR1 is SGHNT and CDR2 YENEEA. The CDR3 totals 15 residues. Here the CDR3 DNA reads TGTGCCAGCAGCTTAGGACAGGGTCCCTACAATGAGCAGTTCTTC. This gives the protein CASSLGQGPYNEQFF.

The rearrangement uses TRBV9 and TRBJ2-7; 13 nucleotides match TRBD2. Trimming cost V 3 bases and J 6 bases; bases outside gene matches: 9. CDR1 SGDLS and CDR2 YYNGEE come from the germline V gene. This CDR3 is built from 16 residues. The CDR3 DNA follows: TGTGCCAGCAGCGCTAAACTAGCGGGGGGGCCCAGCGAGCAGTACTTC. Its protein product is CASSAKLAGGPSEQYF.

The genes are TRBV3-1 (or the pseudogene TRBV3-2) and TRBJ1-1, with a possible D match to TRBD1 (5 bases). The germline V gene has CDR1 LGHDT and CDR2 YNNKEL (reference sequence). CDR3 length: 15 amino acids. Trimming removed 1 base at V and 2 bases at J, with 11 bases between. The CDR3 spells CASSQVGPRNTEAFF. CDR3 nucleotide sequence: TGTGCCAGCAGCCAAGTGGGACCAAGAAACACTGAAGCTTTCTTT.

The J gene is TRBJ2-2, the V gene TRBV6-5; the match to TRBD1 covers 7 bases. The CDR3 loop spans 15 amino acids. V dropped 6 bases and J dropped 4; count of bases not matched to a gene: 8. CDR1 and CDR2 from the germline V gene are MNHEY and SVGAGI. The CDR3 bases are TGTGCCAGCAGGGTAACGGGACAGAGCACCGGGGAGCTGTTTTTT. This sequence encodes CASRVTGQSTGELFF.

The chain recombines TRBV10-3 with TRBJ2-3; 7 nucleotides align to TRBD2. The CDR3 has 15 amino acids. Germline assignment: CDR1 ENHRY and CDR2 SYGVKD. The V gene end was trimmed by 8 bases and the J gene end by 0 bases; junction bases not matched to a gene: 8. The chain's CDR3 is CAIGAPAGSTDTQYF. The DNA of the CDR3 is TGTGCCATCGGTGCCCCAGCGGGGAGCACAGATACGCAGTATTTT.

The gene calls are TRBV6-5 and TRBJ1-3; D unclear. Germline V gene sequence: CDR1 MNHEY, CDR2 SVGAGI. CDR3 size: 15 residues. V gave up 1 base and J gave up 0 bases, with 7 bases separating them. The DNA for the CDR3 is TGTGCCAGCAGTTACTACATAGGCTCTGGAAACACCATATATTTT. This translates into CASSYYIGSGNTIYF.

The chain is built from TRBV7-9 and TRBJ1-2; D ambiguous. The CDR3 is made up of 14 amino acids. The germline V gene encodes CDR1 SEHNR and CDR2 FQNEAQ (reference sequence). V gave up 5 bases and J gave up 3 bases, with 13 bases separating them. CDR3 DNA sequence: TGTGCCAGCAGCAGAGAAGAGGGTTACTATGGCTACACCTTC. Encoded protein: CASSREEGYYGYTF.

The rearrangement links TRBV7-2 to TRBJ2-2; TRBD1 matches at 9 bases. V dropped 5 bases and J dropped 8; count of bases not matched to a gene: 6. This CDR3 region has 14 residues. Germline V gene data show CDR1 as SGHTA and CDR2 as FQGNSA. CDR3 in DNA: TGTGCCAGCAGCAGGGACAGGGATAGGGGGGAGCTGTTTTTT. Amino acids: CASSRDRDRGELFF.

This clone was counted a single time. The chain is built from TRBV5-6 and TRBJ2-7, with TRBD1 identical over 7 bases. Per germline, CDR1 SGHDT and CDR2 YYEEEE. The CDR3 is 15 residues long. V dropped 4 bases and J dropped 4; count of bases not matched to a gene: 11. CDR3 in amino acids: CASSPSRQGWYEQYF. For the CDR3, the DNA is TGTGCCAGCAGCCCTTCCAGACAGGGATGGTACGAGCAGTACTTC.

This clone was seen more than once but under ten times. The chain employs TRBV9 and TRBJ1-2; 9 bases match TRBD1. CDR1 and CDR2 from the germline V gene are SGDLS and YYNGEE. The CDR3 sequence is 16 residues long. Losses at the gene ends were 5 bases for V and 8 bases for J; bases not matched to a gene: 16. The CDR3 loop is CASRDPGQGIVGGYTF. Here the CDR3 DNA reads TGTGCCAGCAGGGACCCGGGACAGGGAATTGTTGGGGGCTACACCTTC. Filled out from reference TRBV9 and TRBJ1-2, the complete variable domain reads DSGVTQTPKHLITATGQRVTLRCSPRSGDLSVYWYQQSLDQGLQFLIQYYNGEERAKGNILERFSAQQFPDLHSELNLSSLELGDSALYFCASRDPGQGIVGGYTFGSGTRLTVV.

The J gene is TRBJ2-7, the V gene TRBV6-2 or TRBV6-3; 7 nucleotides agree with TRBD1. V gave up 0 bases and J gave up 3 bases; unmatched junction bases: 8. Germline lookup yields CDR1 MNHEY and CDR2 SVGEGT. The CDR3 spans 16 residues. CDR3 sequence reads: CASSYSTGPFIYEQYF. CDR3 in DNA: TGTGCCAGCAGTTACTCGACAGGGCCGTTTATCTACGAGCAGTACTTC.

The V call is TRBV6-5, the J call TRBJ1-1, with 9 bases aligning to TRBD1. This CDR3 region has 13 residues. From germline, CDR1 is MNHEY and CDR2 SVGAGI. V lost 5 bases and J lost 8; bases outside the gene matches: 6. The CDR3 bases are TGTGCCAGCAGTCTTCCGGGACAGGGAGAAGCTTTCTTT. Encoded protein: CASSLPGQGEAFF.

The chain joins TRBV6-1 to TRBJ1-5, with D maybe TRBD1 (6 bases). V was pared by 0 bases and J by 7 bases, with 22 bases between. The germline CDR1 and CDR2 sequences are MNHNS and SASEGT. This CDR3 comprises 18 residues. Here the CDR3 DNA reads TGTGCCAGCAGTGAAGCGGGGGCCCTAATCGAAGGGAGACAGCCCCAGCATTTT. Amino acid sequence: CASSEAGALIEGRQPQHF.

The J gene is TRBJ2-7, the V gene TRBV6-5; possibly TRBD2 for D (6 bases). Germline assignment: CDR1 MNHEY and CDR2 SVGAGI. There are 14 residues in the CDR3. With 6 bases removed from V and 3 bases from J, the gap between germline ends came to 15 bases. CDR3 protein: CASSKQATSYEQYF. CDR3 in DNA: TGTGCCAGCAGCAAACAGGCGACTAGCTACGAGCAGTACTTC.

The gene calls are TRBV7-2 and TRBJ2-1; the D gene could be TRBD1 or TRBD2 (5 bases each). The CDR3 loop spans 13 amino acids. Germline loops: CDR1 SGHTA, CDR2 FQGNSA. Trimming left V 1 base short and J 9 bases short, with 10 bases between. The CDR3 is CASSLDRDPEQFF. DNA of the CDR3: TGTGCCAGCAGCTTAGACCGGGACCCTGAGCAGTTCTTC.

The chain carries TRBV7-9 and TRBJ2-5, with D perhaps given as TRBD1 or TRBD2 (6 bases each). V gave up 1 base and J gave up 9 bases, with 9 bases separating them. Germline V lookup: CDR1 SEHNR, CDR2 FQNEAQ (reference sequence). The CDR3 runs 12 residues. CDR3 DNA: TGTGCCAGCAGCTTAGAAGGGGGGCCCCAGTACTTC. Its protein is CASSLEGGPQYF.

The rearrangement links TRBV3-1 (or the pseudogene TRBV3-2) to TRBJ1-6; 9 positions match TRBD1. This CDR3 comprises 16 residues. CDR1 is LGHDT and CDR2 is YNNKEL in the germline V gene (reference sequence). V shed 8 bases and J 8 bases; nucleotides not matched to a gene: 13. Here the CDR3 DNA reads TGTGCCAGCCGACCTACAGGGGGCGGAGGGGATTCACCCCTCCACTTT. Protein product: CASRPTGGGGDSPLHF.